The rows below give T cell receptor beta chains drawn from one sample of a study of T cells in tumors after PD-1 blockade. The table came from immunoSEQ multiplex PCR; TCRdb's copy has only in-frame clones and leaves some out. The sample yields around 45,000 clones, about four fifths seen once. This sample comprised PBMCs, obtained before anti-PD-1 treatment. These receptors originate from a human donor with basal cell carcinoma. The CDR3 runs from the conserved cysteine through the conserved F or W. Fields, in order: J gene, D gene, V gene, clone size, CDR3 DNA, CDR3 protein. The D gene is left open where the match is weak. Size is stated for part of the rows, as once, few or many counts, or as a class when the clone is expanded.

j_call: TRBJ1-2; d_call: -; v_call: TRBV30; clone_size: -; cdr3_nt: TGTGCCTGGAGTGTACAGGCTGTGATATATGGCTACACCTTC; cdr3_aa: CAWSVQAVIYGYTF
j_call: TRBJ2-2; d_call: TRBD2; v_call: TRBV10-2; clone_size: -; cdr3_nt: TGCGCCAGCAGTGTCCTACTAGCGGGAGGGCTTGGCGGGGAGCTGTTTTTT; cdr3_aa: CASSVLLAGGLGGELFF
j_call: TRBJ1-6; d_call: -; v_call: TRBV3-1/TRBV3-2; clone_size: -; cdr3_nt: TGTGCCAGCAGCCAAGACATAGGTGGGACAACCTATAATTCACCCCTCCACTTT; cdr3_aa: CASSQDIGGTTYNSPLHF
j_call: TRBJ2-5; d_call: TRBD2; v_call: TRBV18; clone_size: -; cdr3_nt: TGTGCCAGCTCACCAGAGACGGGGGGAAGGGAGACCCAGTACTTC; cdr3_aa: CASSPETGGRETQYF
j_call: TRBJ2-2; d_call: TRBD1; v_call: TRBV7-3; clone_size: once; cdr3_nt: TGTGCCAGCAGCAACCAGGGGGTCGGGAACACCGGGGAGCTGTTTTTT; cdr3_aa: CASSNQGVGNTGELFF
j_call: TRBJ1-1; d_call: -; v_call: TRBV19; clone_size: few; cdr3_nt: TGTGCCAGTAGTAGGTCCGCAGGGGTCACTGAAGCTTTCTTT; cdr3_aa: CASSRSAGVTEAFF
j_call: TRBJ1-1; d_call: -; v_call: TRBV2; clone_size: -; cdr3_nt: TGTGCCAGCAGTGTACAGGGATCAGCTTTCTTT; cdr3_aa: CASSVQGSAFF
j_call: TRBJ2-6; d_call: -; v_call: TRBV11-3; clone_size: -; cdr3_nt: TGTGCCAGCAGCTTAGACGGGGACTCCGGGGCCAACGTCCTGACTTTC; cdr3_aa: CASSLDGDSGANVLTF
j_call: TRBJ1-5; d_call: TRBD1; v_call: TRBV5-1; clone_size: -; cdr3_nt: TGCGCCAGCAGACCGACAGGGGGAGATCAGCCCCAGCATTTT; cdr3_aa: CASRPTGGDQPQHF
j_call: TRBJ2-5; d_call: TRBD1; v_call: TRBV25-1; clone_size: -; cdr3_nt: TGTGCCAGCAGTGCGGTGACAGGGAATACAGAGACCCAGTACTTC; cdr3_aa: CASSAVTGNTETQYF
j_call: TRBJ1-4; d_call: -; v_call: TRBV6-6; clone_size: -; cdr3_nt: TGTGCCAGCAGTTTTAGCAGGACTAATGAAAAACTGTTTTTT; cdr3_aa: CASSFSRTNEKLFF
j_call: TRBJ2-3; d_call: -; v_call: TRBV18; clone_size: -; cdr3_nt: TGTGCCAGCTCACCACCGTCCACAGATACGCAGTATTTT; cdr3_aa: CASSPPSTDTQYF
j_call: TRBJ2-1; d_call: TRBD2; v_call: TRBV20-1; clone_size: -; cdr3_nt: TGCAGTCAAAAGCGGGAGGTAGAGCAGTTCTTC; cdr3_aa: CSQKREVEQFF
j_call: TRBJ1-2; d_call: -; v_call: TRBV28; clone_size: -; cdr3_nt: TGTGCCAGCAGCCAGACAGGCCTTTTCTATGGCTACACCTTC; cdr3_aa: CASSQTGLFYGYTF
j_call: TRBJ2-7; d_call: -; v_call: TRBV12-3/TRBV12-4; clone_size: -; cdr3_nt: TGTGCCAGCAGCCGGGACACCTGGACCGAGCAGTACTTC; cdr3_aa: CASSRDTWTEQYF
j_call: TRBJ2-1; d_call: TRBD2; v_call: TRBV29-1; clone_size: once; cdr3_nt: TGCAGCGTCGAAGGATCTAGCGGGAGGAATGAGCAGTTCTTC; cdr3_aa: CSVEGSSGRNEQFF
j_call: TRBJ2-7; d_call: TRBD1; v_call: TRBV30; clone_size: -; cdr3_nt: TGTGCCTCCTCGGACAGGGGGGTTGCTGTGGGACTGGACGAGCAGTACTTC; cdr3_aa: CASSDRGVAVGLDEQYF
j_call: TRBJ1-5; d_call: -; v_call: TRBV5-3; clone_size: -; cdr3_nt: TGTGCCAGAAGCTTGGGACCCCACGGCGATAGCAATCAGCCCCAGCATTTT; cdr3_aa: CARSLGPHGDSNQPQHF
j_call: TRBJ1-5; d_call: TRBD1; v_call: TRBV25-1; clone_size: -; cdr3_nt: TGTGCCAGCCGGGGGACAGGTGGGCAGCCCCAGCATTTT; cdr3_aa: CASRGTGGQPQHF
j_call: TRBJ2-7; d_call: -; v_call: TRBV10-2; clone_size: -; cdr3_nt: TGCGCCAGCAGTGAGGCGAGGAGATACGAGCAGTACTTC; cdr3_aa: CASSEARRYEQYF
j_call: TRBJ2-1; d_call: -; v_call: TRBV5-1; clone_size: -; cdr3_nt: TGCGCCAGCAGCTTGGCCAGGCGCCAGGGCTACAATGAGCAGTTCTTC; cdr3_aa: CASSLARRQGYNEQFF
j_call: TRBJ2-2; d_call: -; v_call: TRBV2; clone_size: few; cdr3_nt: TGTGCCAGTGGAGGGGGGACGGACGGGACCGGGGAGCTGTTTTTT; cdr3_aa: CASGGGTDGTGELFF
j_call: TRBJ1-4; d_call: -; v_call: TRBV19; clone_size: once; cdr3_nt: TGTGCCAGTATGGATGGCAGGGTTGAAAAACTGTTTTTT; cdr3_aa: CASMDGRVEKLFF
j_call: TRBJ1-6; d_call: TRBD1; v_call: TRBV7-9; clone_size: -; cdr3_nt: TGTGCCAGCAGCTTAGGAGGGGGCGAAATTTCACCCCTCCACTTT; cdr3_aa: CASSLGGGEISPLHF
j_call: TRBJ2-7; d_call: TRBD1; v_call: TRBV28; clone_size: -; cdr3_nt: TGTGCCAGCAGACCTCCATCGGACAGGGCCGAGCAGTACTTC; cdr3_aa: CASRPPSDRAEQYF
j_call: TRBJ2-7; d_call: -; v_call: TRBV28; clone_size: -; cdr3_nt: TGTGCCAGCACTCGAGGCCTGGGGGGCGAGCAGTACTTC; cdr3_aa: CASTRGLGGEQYF
j_call: TRBJ2-4; d_call: -; v_call: TRBV7-2; clone_size: -; cdr3_nt: TGTGCCAGCAGCTTATTCCCGGGACCCTCCGCCATTCAGTACTTC; cdr3_aa: CASSLFPGPSAIQYF
j_call: TRBJ2-7; d_call: -; v_call: TRBV5-4; clone_size: -; cdr3_nt: TGTGCCAGCAGCTTTGGTAGCGGCTACGAGCAGTACTTC; cdr3_aa: CASSFGSGYEQYF
j_call: TRBJ2-1; d_call: -; v_call: TRBV27; clone_size: -; cdr3_nt: TGTGCCAGCAGTTTAGGCCCAGGGAGGAATGAGCAGTTCTTC; cdr3_aa: CASSLGPGRNEQFF
j_call: TRBJ2-6; d_call: -; v_call: TRBV18; clone_size: -; cdr3_nt: TGTGCCAGCTCACCAAGCTCGGGCTCCGGGGCCAACGTCCTGACTTTC; cdr3_aa: CASSPSSGSGANVLTF
j_call: TRBJ2-1; d_call: -; v_call: TRBV21-1; clone_size: -; cdr3_nt: TGTGCCAGCAGCAAAGGTCCATTGGGACTAGCGGCCTCCTACAATGAGCAGTTCTTC; cdr3_aa: CASSKGPLGLAASYNEQFF
j_call: TRBJ1-6; d_call: TRBD1; v_call: TRBV6-6; clone_size: -; cdr3_nt: TGTGCCAGCAGACAACTCCAGGGGGCTTATAATTCACCCCTCCACTTT; cdr3_aa: CASRQLQGAYNSPLHF
j_call: TRBJ2-7; d_call: -; v_call: TRBV3-1/TRBV3-2; clone_size: -; cdr3_nt: TGTGCCAGCAGCCAAGATTTATGGACTCCACCCTACGAGCAGTACTTC; cdr3_aa: CASSQDLWTPPYEQYF
j_call: TRBJ2-3; d_call: TRBD2; v_call: TRBV29-1; clone_size: few; cdr3_nt: TGCAGCGTTGGGCAGCGGGGCAGCACAGATACGCAGTATTTT; cdr3_aa: CSVGQRGSTDTQYF
j_call: TRBJ1-1; d_call: -; v_call: TRBV25-1; clone_size: -; cdr3_nt: TGTGCCAGCAGTGAATATGGGGGCAGGGAGAACACTGAAGCTTTCTTT; cdr3_aa: CASSEYGGRENTEAFF
j_call: TRBJ1-6; d_call: -; v_call: TRBV5-1; clone_size: -; cdr3_nt: TGCGCCAGCAGCGGACTCTCGAGCTCCTATAATTCACCCCTCCACTTT; cdr3_aa: CASSGLSSSYNSPLHF
j_call: TRBJ2-3; d_call: TRBD2; v_call: TRBV3-1/TRBV3-2; clone_size: -; cdr3_nt: TGTGCCAGCAGCCAAGAGCATGGCGGGGGGCTTTCTCGGTCAGATACGCAGTATTTT; cdr3_aa: CASSQEHGGGLSRSDTQYF
j_call: TRBJ2-7; d_call: TRBD1; v_call: TRBV7-2; clone_size: -; cdr3_nt: TGTGCCAGCAGCCCCGGCCGGGACAGCCCCTACGAGCAGTACTTC; cdr3_aa: CASSPGRDSPYEQYF
j_call: TRBJ1-5; d_call: -; v_call: TRBV27; clone_size: -; cdr3_nt: TGTGCCAGCAGTTTAACGGTAAATCAGCCCCAGCATTTT; cdr3_aa: CASSLTVNQPQHF
j_call: TRBJ2-3; d_call: -; v_call: TRBV25-1; clone_size: -; cdr3_nt: TGTGCCAGCAGTGAGGTAAACACAGATACGCAGTATTTT; cdr3_aa: CASSEVNTDTQYF
j_call: TRBJ2-7; d_call: -; v_call: TRBV23-1; clone_size: -; cdr3_nt: TGCGCCAGCAGTCATCCGCTCTCCTACGAGCAGTACTTC; cdr3_aa: CASSHPLSYEQYF
j_call: TRBJ2-7; d_call: -; v_call: TRBV28; clone_size: -; cdr3_nt: TGTGCCAGTCTCTACATGGGCTCCTACGAGCAGTACTTC; cdr3_aa: CASLYMGSYEQYF
j_call: TRBJ2-1; d_call: -; v_call: TRBV6-1; clone_size: -; cdr3_nt: TGTGCCAGCAGTGAAAGGGGGGACTGGGGGGAGCAGTTCTTC; cdr3_aa: CASSERGDWGEQFF
j_call: TRBJ2-7; d_call: TRBD2; v_call: TRBV4-2; clone_size: once; cdr3_nt: TGTGCCAGCAGCCAAGATCTCGGGGCGGGAGGCTCCTACGAGCAGTACTTC; cdr3_aa: CASSQDLGAGGSYEQYF
j_call: TRBJ2-5; d_call: -; v_call: TRBV5-4; clone_size: -; cdr3_nt: TGTGCCAGCAGCTTACCCTCTCAAGAGACCCAGTACTTC; cdr3_aa: CASSLPSQETQYF
j_call: TRBJ2-1; d_call: -; v_call: TRBV5-1; clone_size: -; cdr3_nt: TGCGCCAGCAGCTTGGAAGGGAATGAGCAGTTCTTC; cdr3_aa: CASSLEGNEQFF
j_call: TRBJ2-5; d_call: -; v_call: TRBV6-2/TRBV6-3; clone_size: -; cdr3_nt: TGTGCCAGCAGTTACGCGGAGACCCAGTACTTC; cdr3_aa: CASSYAETQYF